A selection of T cell receptor beta chains follows, all from one sample in a study of early T cells in non-severe SARS-CoV-2 infection. MiXCR was run by TCRdb on the 5' RACE reads, yielding one entry per CDR3 protein. The table has about 72,000 distinct CDR3 sequences, 9.1% seen once. The sample taken for sequencing was whole blood. The receptor set was obtained from an adult who was a healthcare worker with PCR-confirmed SARS-CoV-2 infection or an uninfected control (not recorded which). Both conserved end residues are part of each CDR3. A D gene is named only where the DNA matches it firmly. Size tells how often a clone was seen (once, few, many) or the class of an expanded clone, and some rows leave it out.

>-|TRBV7-9|-|TRBJ1-6
TGTGCCAGCAGCCCCGACAGAATGTGGTCACCCCTCCACTTT
CASSPDRMWSPLHF
>-|TRBV20-1|many|TRBJ2-5
TGCAGTGCCCTCCCGGACAGACAAGAGACCCAGTACTTC
CSALPDRQETQYF
>TRBD2|TRBV18|-|TRBJ2-7
TGTGCCAGCTCAACAGCGGGGACTAGCGGGCACGAGCAGTACTTC
CASSTAGTSGHEQYF
>-|TRBV20-1|many|TRBJ2-1
TGCAGTGCTAGAGGGATAACATACAATGAGCAGTTCTTC
CSARGITYNEQFF
>TRBD2|TRBV4-2|many|TRBJ2-3
TGTGCCAGCAGCCAATCGTTCCTAGCGGGAGATACGCAGTATTTT
CASSQSFLAGDTQYF
>-|TRBV20-1|many|TRBJ2-1
TGCAGCCCTCTGAGGAATGAGCAGTTCTTC
CSPLRNEQFF
>TRBD1|TRBV6-5|-|TRBJ2-7
TGTGCCAGCAGTTCTCTACCGGACAGGGGGGAGTACTTC
CASSSLPDRGEYF
>-|TRBV14|-|TRBJ2-1
TGTGCCAGCAGCCGGATATATCGATTAGGGAATGAGCAGTTCTTC
CASSRIYRLGNEQFF
>-|TRBV9|-|TRBJ2-2
TGTGCCAGCAGCGTAGTATCAGGTACCGGGGAGCTGTTTTTT
CASSVVSGTGELFF
>-|TRBV18|-|TRBJ2-7
TGTGCCAGCTCACCCGGGATCTCCTACGAGCAGTACTTC
CASSPGISYEQYF
>TRBD2|TRBV18|few|TRBJ2-2
TGTGCCAGCTCACAAGCGGGAGGCACCGGGGAGCTGTTTTTT
CASSQAGGTGELFF
>-|TRBV10-3|few|TRBJ2-1
TGTGCCATCAGGATTATCAATGAGCAGTTCTTC
CAIRIINEQFF
>TRBD1|TRBV29-1|-|TRBJ2-5
TGCAGCGTTGTTTCTTGGACAGGGTGGGAGACCCAGTACTTC
CSVVSWTGWETQYF
>TRBD2|TRBV9|-|TRBJ2-1
TGTGCCAGCAGCGTAGATCTAGCGGGAGACCCCGGCGTCAACAATGAGCAGTTCTTC
CASSVDLAGDPGVNNEQFF
>-|TRBV29-1|-|TRBJ2-7
TGCAGCGTTGAAGATTCAACTTCCTACGAGCAGTACTTC
CSVEDSTSYEQYF
>TRBD1|TRBV10-2|many|TRBJ2-7
TGCGCCAGCTGCGGACAGGGGGCCGCCGAGCAGTACTTC
CASCGQGAAEQYF
>TRBD2|TRBV7-9|few|TRBJ2-1
TGTGCCAGCAGCCCAACTAGCGGAGGGTCCTACAATGAGCAGTTCTTC
CASSPTSGGSYNEQFF
>TRBD1|TRBV29-1|few|TRBJ1-2
TGCAGCGTCGTAACGACAGGGGGGCTTAACTATGGCTACACCTTC
CSVVTTGGLNYGYTF
>TRBD2|TRBV20-1|many|TRBJ2-3
TGCAGTGCTAGAGATACAGCGGGAGAAGGAACAGATACGCAGTATTTT
CSARDTAGEGTDTQYF
>-|TRBV5-1|many|TRBJ1-2
TGCGCCAGCAGCTGGAACACGGACCTCTATACCTTC
CASSWNTDLYTF
>-|TRBV21-1|few|TRBJ2-7
TGTGCCAGCAGCAAAGTAAGGGAAATAGGCGGGAGGGATTACTACGAGCAGTACTTC
CASSKVREIGGRDYYEQYF
>-|TRBV5-1|-|TRBJ1-2
TGCGCCAGCAGCTTCGGTGACACCTATGGCTACACCTTC
CASSFGDTYGYTF
>TRBD2|TRBV7-2|many|TRBJ2-5
TGTGCCAGCAGCTTAGCTAGCGTGCTAGCGGGAGAGGGTGAGACCCAGTACTTC
CASSLASVLAGEGETQYF
>TRBD1|TRBV12-3/TRBV12-4|few|TRBJ2-5
TGTGCCAGCAGTTTTCGAGACAGGGGAGAGACCCAGTACTTC
CASSFRDRGETQYF
>-|TRBV27|few|TRBJ2-5
TGTGCCAGCGGTTTAAGAGTCGGCGAGACCCAGTACTTC
CASGLRVGETQYF
>-|TRBV4-1|-|TRBJ2-2
TGCGCCAGCAGCCAAAGGACAGAGGCCGGGGAGCTGTTTTTT
CASSQRTEAGELFF
>TRBD2|TRBV6-5|few|TRBJ2-7
TGTGCCAGCAGTTATAATAGCGGGAGCACCTACGAGCAGTACTTC
CASSYNSGSTYEQYF
>TRBD2|TRBV20-1|-|TRBJ2-7
TGCAGTGCCAAATACCGGGACTACCCCGTCGAGCAGTACTTC
CSAKYRDYPVEQYF
>TRBD1|TRBV27|-|TRBJ1-5
TGTGCCAGCAGTCAACAGGGGTGGAATCAGCCCCAGCATTTT
CASSQQGWNQPQHF
>TRBD1|TRBV29-1|few|TRBJ1-4
TGCAGCGCCCAGGGGGGGACAGGGCGGGAAAAACTGTTTTTT
CSAQGGTGREKLFF
>-|TRBV20-1|many|TRBJ2-2
TGCAGTGCTACCTTTCAGAACACCGGGGAGCTGTTTTTT
CSATFQNTGELFF
>TRBD1|TRBV5-1|many|TRBJ2-5
TGCGCCAGCAGCTCAAATACAGGGGGCGGAGAGACCCAGTACTTC
CASSSNTGGGETQYF
>TRBD2|TRBV3-1|few|TRBJ2-2
TGTGCCAGCAGCCTAATCCCCGGGGGGGCGCACACCGGGGAGCTGTTTTTT
CASSLIPGGAHTGELFF
>-|TRBV5-1|-|TRBJ2-5
TGCGCCAGCAGGGGGAGCGGTCAAGAGACCCAGTACTTC
CASRGSGQETQYF
>TRBD1|TRBV30|-|TRBJ1-2
TGTGCCTGGGAAGACAGGGGGCTCGGCTATGGCTACACCTTC
CAWEDRGLGYGYTF
>-|TRBV10-2|-|TRBJ2-4
TGCGCCAGCAGTGAGGGGAAACTCAAAAACATTCAGTACTTC
CASSEGKLKNIQYF
>-|TRBV5-1|-|TRBJ2-7
TGCGCCAGCAGCTTGCTTGGCGGGACCAACTACGAGCAGTACTTC
CASSLLGGTNYEQYF
>-|TRBV4-2|-|TRBJ2-5
TGTGCCAGCAGCCAAGATAAGGCTCAAGAGACCCAGTACTTC
CASSQDKAQETQYF
>-|TRBV7-6|many|TRBJ2-1
TGTGCCAGCAGCCTCACGGTGAGCTCCTACAATGAGCAGTTCTTC
CASSLTVSSYNEQFF
>-|TRBV6-2/TRBV6-3|many|TRBJ2-5
TGTGCCAGCAGTTACGGCGAGACCCAGTACTTC
CASSYGETQYF
>-|TRBV7-9|few|TRBJ2-7
TGTGCCAGCAGACCGAGGTGGACCTCCGAAACGGGCGAGCAGTACTTC
CASRPRWTSETGEQYF
>TRBD1|TRBV6-5|many|TRBJ2-6
TGTGCCAGCACCAGACAGGGAGCGGCTGGGGCCAACGTCCTGACTTTC
CASTRQGAAGANVLTF
>TRBD2|TRBV13|few|TRBJ2-3
TGTGCCAGCAGCTTTGTGCGGGAGGGCCAATCACCAGATACGCAGTATTTT
CASSFVREGQSPDTQYF
>-|TRBV20-1|many|TRBJ2-5
TGCAGTGCTATGGGGGATGGGGAGACCCAGTACTTC
CSAMGDGETQYF
>-|TRBV12-3/TRBV12-4|-|TRBJ2-7
TGTGCCAGCAGTTTATCGGCAGGGGCCTCCTACGAGCAGTACTTC
CASSLSAGASYEQYF
>TRBD1|TRBV15|-|TRBJ2-7
TGTGCCACCAGCAGAGGGACAGGGGTAGGGGCCGAGCAGTACTTC
CATSRGTGVGAEQYF
>-|TRBV4-1|-|TRBJ2-3
TGCGCCAGCAGCCAATCCATGACAGGTATTTCCACAGATACGCAGTATTTT
CASSQSMTGISTDTQYF
>-|TRBV5-5|-|TRBJ2-3
TGTGCCAGCAGCATATACAGGAGGGTCACAGATACGCAGTATTTT
CASSIYRRVTDTQYF
>-|TRBV6-1|-|TRBJ2-4
TGTGCCGTGGTGGAGGGGGCCCAAAACATTCAGTACTTC
CAVVEGAQNIQYF
>TRBD2|TRBV7-6|few|TRBJ2-5
TGTGCCAGCAGCAGCGGGAGTAGCCCAGAGACCCAGTACTTC
CASSSGSSPETQYF
>-|TRBV2|many|TRBJ2-2
TGTGCCAGCAGCCGGGGAAACAGCGCGAACACCGGGGAGCTGTTTTTT
CASSRGNSANTGELFF
>-|TRBV11-2|-|TRBJ2-1
TGTGCCAGCAGCTTAACCAATTACAATGAGCAGTTCTTC
CASSLTNYNEQFF
>-|TRBV3-1|many|TRBJ1-1
TGTGCCAGCAGCTTCTACAGCGAAGGTTCTGAAGCTTTCTTT
CASSFYSEGSEAFF
>TRBD2|TRBV12-3/TRBV12-4|many|TRBJ2-3
TGTGCCAGCAGTGGGGGACTAATACAAGATACGCAGTATTTT
CASSGGLIQDTQYF
>TRBD1|TRBV7-9|-|TRBJ2-1
TGTGCCACCGCAATTATACAGGGGGCCGGTGAGCAGTTCTTC
CATAIIQGAGEQFF
>TRBD1|TRBV6-1|-|TRBJ2-4
TGTGCCAGCAGTGAAAATAGGGGGACAGAAAGCACCCTAGCCAAAAACATTCAGTACTTC
CASSENRGTESTLAKNIQYF